This T cell receptor beta chain appears in the sequencing data of a study of cytomegalovirus exposure and HLA in healthy donors. The donors were healthy bone marrow donors. Regarding the study as a whole: Most subjects had HLA-A and HLA-B alleles reportedly predicted accurately by TCR beta sequences. Several of the most significant clusters were apparently associated with common viral pathogens in a later analysis.

The germline V and J ends were trimmed by 0 bases and 4 bases, with 21 bases remaining between them. The CDR3 runs 18 residues. The germline gives CDR1 SGDLS, CDR2 YYNGEE. Turning to this clone: Its matching antigen is unknown.

In the PCR, 60 Vbeta and 13 Jbeta primers were used. The protocol was immunoSEQ multiplex PCR, while the TCRdb copy is restricted to in-frame clones and leaves out a portion. The sample has more than 70,000 clones, 70% seen once; the top ten hold roughly 9.7%. Source material: PBMCs. The J gene is TRBJ2-3, the V gene TRBV9, with D tentatively TRBD2 (6 bases). The TCR originated in a woman aged 45-65 years in good health and CMV-seropositive. The CDR3 bases are TGTGCCAGCAGCGTAGCTATCGGGGGAACCCCCCGGGCAGATACGCAGTATTTT. Translating it yields CASSVAIGGTPRADTQYF.